The 12 T cell receptor beta chains reported below all come from one sample, sequenced in a study of T cell changes during pregnancy in multiple sclerosis. TCRdb's table, derived via immunoSEQ multiplex PCR, lists solely in-frame clones and lacks some. Of about 39,000 clones detected, almost 95% appear once; the ten largest clones hold about 0.32%. The source was CD4+ T cells from peripheral blood mononuclear cells, collected after pregnancy. The receptor set was obtained from a female donor with multiple sclerosis, enrolled in a pregnancy study.

This clone was recorded a few times. The chain is built from TRBV5-1 and TRBJ1-1, with D tentatively TRBD1 (6 bases). Per the germline V gene, CDR1 is SGHRS and CDR2 is YFSETQ. The CDR3 contains 15 residues. V was trimmed by 3 bases and J by 4 bases, leaving 16 bases between them. CDR3 region: CASSSTQGKGTEAFF. Here the CDR3 DNA reads TGCGCCAGCAGCTCCACTCAGGGGAAGGGCACTGAAGCTTTCTTT.

CDR3 loop: CASSEEGGVPLGVFF. CDR3 DNA: TGTGCCAGCAGTGAAGAAGGGGGGGTCCCACTGGGGGTGTTCTTC. This chain uses TRBV6-1 with TRBJ2-1; weak D call: TRBD2 (7 bases). Deletions cut 1 base from V and 15 bases from J, with 22 bases between. Per germline, CDR1 MNHNS and CDR2 SASEGT. The CDR3 covers 15 residues.

CDR3 loop: CASSQPDRCRFF. CDR3 DNA sequence: TGCGCCAGCAGTCAACCCGACAGGTGTCGGTTCTTC. The chain employs TRBV23-1 and TRBJ2-1; a possible D gene is TRBD1 (6 bases). TRBV23-1 is assigned to the ORF class and has an uncertain function. V was pared by 2 bases and J by 15 bases, with 14 bases between. This CDR3 has 12 residues.

V and J are TRBV7-8 and TRBJ1-5, with 10 bases fitting TRBD1. From germline, CDR1 is SGHVS and CDR2 FQNEAQ. This CDR3 comprises 18 residues. Losses at the gene ends were 4 bases for V and 2 bases for J; bases not matched to a gene: 11. CDR3 bases: TGTGCCAGCAGCTCGGCTCCGACAGGGGGCTCCGGCAATCAGCCCCAGCATTTT. It encodes CASSSAPTGGSGNQPQHF.

This clone showed up just once. The J gene is TRBJ2-1, the V gene TRBV4-1, with D uncertain. V was pared by 4 bases and J by 7 bases, with 20 bases between. The CDR3 spans 16 residues. Germline loops: CDR1 MGHRA, CDR2 YSYEKL. Here the CDR3 reads CASSRILAVFENEQFF. DNA for the CDR3: TGCGCCAGCAGCCGGATCCTGGCGGTTTTTGAAAATGAGCAGTTCTTC.

The V and J genes are TRBV7-9 and TRBJ2-2; D remains ambiguous. The CDR3 has 15 residues. V dropped 0 bases and J dropped 2 bases, with 7 bases sitting between them. Germline V gene sequence: CDR1 SEHNR, CDR2 FQNEAQ (reference sequence). The CDR3 loop reads CASSLASGNTGELFF. The CDR3 DNA reads as TGTGCCAGCAGCTTAGCGTCGGGTAACACCGGGGAGCTGTTTTTT.

This chain joins TRBV6-5 and TRBJ2-3; no definite D call. Trimming shortened V by 11 bases and J by 8 bases, and 14 bases separated the two germline ends. Germline V lookup: CDR1 MNHEY, CDR2 SVGAGI. The CDR3 contains 11 residues. CDR3 sequence: CAANRGITQYF. The CDR3 nucleotides read TGTGCCGCAAATCGAGGTATTACGCAGTATTTT.

V usage is TRBV30 and J usage is TRBJ1-1; D unclear. The V end was cut by 0 bases, the J end by 9 bases, with 8 bases between. This CDR3 is built from 11 residues. Germline lookup yields CDR1 GTSNPN and CDR2 SVGIG (reference sequence). The CDR3: CAWSVGVKAFF. Written as DNA, the CDR3 is TGTGCCTGGAGTGTCGGTGTTAAAGCTTTCTTT.

The chain has TRBV27 and TRBJ1-1, with D perhaps matching TRBD1 (5 bases). Germline CDR1 is MNHEY and CDR2 is SMNVEV (reference sequence). V was cut by 3 bases and J by 3 bases, with 11 bases left in between. CDR3 length: 14 residues. CDR3 coding DNA: TGTGCCAGCAGTTTGGGGCGCTTGGACACTGAAGCTTTCTTT. Amino acids: CASSLGRLDTEAFF.

The CDR3 region has the DNA TGTGCCAGCAGCTTAGGACTCAGGGGAGACTCAGATACGCAGTATTTT. Protein sequence: CASSLGLRGDSDTQYF. V and J are TRBV5-8 and TRBJ2-3; tentative D call: TRBD1 (6 bases). V was shortened by 2 bases and J by 4 bases, with 17 bases between the two germline ends. There are 16 residues in the CDR3. CDR1 is SGHTS, CDR2 YDEGEE, per germline.

The V gene is TRBV18, the J gene TRBJ2-3, with D perhaps TRBD1 (5 bases). V dropped 3 bases and J dropped 6 bases, with 10 bases sitting between them. Germline V CDR1 and CDR2: KGHSH, LQKENI. The CDR3 runs to 13 residues. In DNA, the CDR3 is TGTGCCAGCTCACCTAATGGGGCGGATACGCAGTATTTT. It is translated as CASSPNGADTQYF.

The chain has TRBV7-2 and TRBJ1-1; D gene unclear. Germline assignment: CDR1 SGHTA and CDR2 FQGNSA. This CDR3 is built from 13 residues. V dropped 5 bases and J dropped 3 bases, with 10 bases sitting between them. The CDR3 sequence: CASSPPGYTEAFF. DNA for the CDR3: TGTGCCAGCAGCCCCCCGGGGTACACTGAAGCTTTCTTT.